This entry describes one TCR beta chain. Per germline, CDR1 SEHNR and CDR2 FQNEAQ (reference sequence). This CDR3 is built from 13 residues. Trimming cost V 4 bases and J 0 bases, with 6 bases left between them. TCRdb's copy holds only in-frame clones and misses some; the assay was immunoSEQ multiplex PCR. The data show 150,000 to 200,000 clones, approximately 90% seen once. The sample comes from a study of T cell responses to AZD1222 COVID-19 vaccine. The receptor was derived from an adult who received the MenACWY meningococcal vaccine as a control. The chain couples TRBV7-9 to TRBJ1-2, with D uncertain. Sequencing used peripheral blood, obtained 28 days after the second dose of the MenACWY control vaccine. CDR3 sequence reads: CASSSGPNYGYTF. The CDR3 region has the DNA TGTGCCAGCAGCTCCGGACCTAACTATGGCTACACCTTC. The whole variable domain, filled in from reference TRBV7-9 and TRBJ1-2, reads DTGVSQNPRHKITKRGQNVTFRCDPISEHNRLYWYRQTLGQGPEFLTYFQNEAQLEKSRLLSDRFSAERPKGSFSTLEIQRTEQGDSAMYLCASSSGPNYGYTFGSGTRLTVV.